This T cell receptor beta chain appears in the sequencing data of a study of blood T cell repertoires in COVID-19 (dated by TCRdb to the early 2020s). As for the study more broadly: Samples from collaborators originated in the United States, Italy and Spain and spanned both the acute and convalescent phases of COVID-19. Samples came from the ongoing ImmuneRACE study (first 160 participants) plus 1,254 subjects from 6 global collaborators. The repertoires were made available in a free public database intended to serve as a resource for research on the immune response to SARS-CoV-2. Nearly every sample came with metadata listing a de-identified subject ID, COVID-19 status, age in years and sex. HLA class I and class II types, where available, came from metadata supplied by the sample provider rather than from assay-based typing. The prospective study material was composed of cDNA or gDNA derived from T cells, B-cell-depleted T cells, or PBMCs. Subjects who had been exposed to COVID-19, were actively infected with it, or had recovered from it provided the deeply sampled blood TCRbeta repertoires that made up the dataset.

Collaborating institutions collected whole blood in K2EDTA tubes following their own protocols. Collaborator samples were shipped for TCRbeta analysis as frozen whole blood, isolated PBMCs, or DNA extracted from either sample type. On this clone itself: It has no known antigen specificity. No clone much larger than this one lies a single base away; base qualities are absent.

Overall results and qualifications from the work: The amount of clinical and demographic metadata varied by source and participant and was provided uncurated.

The immunoSEQ Assay, a bias-controlled multiplex PCR, was used to amplify TCRbeta CDR3 regions from genomic DNA. As for how the authors treated the data: The number of nucleated cells in each sample was estimated by amplification of reference gene primers within the assay. To quantify the absolute abundance of each unique TCRbeta CDR3 rearrangement, sequence reads were collapsed and filtered. Productive Simpson clonality was computed per sample as the square root of Simpson's diversity index over productive rearrangements. TCRdb retrieved this table from immuneACCESS and kept in-frame rearrangements only. Not all clones are present; in checked studies, unresolved V genes account for under half, and no reason is known for the remainder. V and J calls and clone size are copied from that table; D and trimming were computed from the DNA. The sample table shows about 120,000 clones, and about 74% are seen once. Of the sample, 7.9% is held by the ten largest clones.

After removal of 0 bases from V and 3 bases from J, the junction retains 3 bases not matched to a gene. CDR1 SGDLS and CDR2 YYNGEE are derived from the germline V gene. The CDR3 starts with the cysteine, ends with the phenylalanine, and has 15 residues. Kept here is only the CDR3 DNA, which spans 45 bases and is read in frame from base 1. The source material was peripheral blood. The sequence derives from a human donor in a cohort sampled during active COVID-19. The rearrangement joined TRBV9 to TRBJ2-1, and TRBD2 aligns with 7 junction nucleotides. In nucleotides, the sequence is TGTGCCAGCAGCGTAGATGCGGGAGTCTACAATGAGCAGTTCTTC. It encodes CASSVDAGVYNEQFF.